The 14 T cell receptor beta chains below were found in one sample sequenced in a study of CD8+ T cells in alopecia areata. Extraction and reverse transcription of RNA yielded cDNA as the sequencing template. The repertoire was sequenced with immunoSEQ multiplex PCR; TCRdb's copy has only in-frame clones and lacks some. The sample holds 90,000 to 150,000 clones, about 50% seen once. Treatment given: oral pan-JAK inhibitor, 5-10 mg twice daily. This material consisted of CD4+ T cells sorted from blood, taken at week 4, from a patient treated with tofacitinib. The source of these receptors is a human donor with alopecia areata.

The table lists this clone with a count of one. The rearrangement links TRBV29-1 to TRBJ2-7; D is uncertain. There are 14 residues in the CDR3. V was pared by 7 bases and J by 0 bases, with 16 bases between. Germline V gene lookup returns CDR1 SQVTM and CDR2 ANQGSEA. DNA for the CDR3: TGCAGCGCCCGACTGACTTACTCCTCCTACGAGCAGTACTTC. The encoded protein is CSARLTYSSYEQYF.

This rearrangement joins TRBV2 to TRBJ1-2; 8 bases fit TRBD1. The length of the CDR3 is 14 residues. V was pared by 1 base and J by 8 bases, with 6 bases of the junction left unmatched. Germline V lookup: CDR1 SNHLY, CDR2 FYNNEI. The CDR3 sequence: CASSEVGQGRGYTF. The DNA of the CDR3 is TGTGCCAGCAGTGAAGTCGGACAGGGCCGGGGCTACACCTTC.

The rearrangement joins TRBV2 to TRBJ2-3; D remains unclear. Deletions cut 3 bases from V and 8 bases from J, with 15 bases between. In germline, CDR1 is SNHLY, CDR2 FYNNEI. This CDR3 contains 14 residues. CDR3 region: CASSDGSVRGTQYF. Written as DNA, the CDR3 is TGTGCCAGCAGTGACGGAAGTGTTAGAGGTACGCAGTATTTT. Supplemented by reference TRBV2 and TRBJ2-3, the full variable domain reads EPEVTQTPSHQVTQMGQEVILRCVPISNHLYFYWYRQILGQKVEFLVSFYNNEISEKSEIFDDQFSVERPDGSNFTLKIRSTKLEDSAMYFCASSDGSVRGTQYFGPGTRLTVL.

The chain combines TRBV6-5 with TRBJ2-3; no clear D gene. CDR1 is MNHEY, CDR2 SVGAGI, per germline. Trimming took off 0 bases at V and 2 bases at J, with 9 bases between the two ends. The CDR3 is 15 amino acids. The CDR3 protein is CASSYSSRNTDTQYF. As DNA, the CDR3 is TGTGCCAGCAGTTACTCGTCGAGGAACACAGATACGCAGTATTTT.

The rearrangement links TRBV5-8 to TRBJ2-7, with TRBD1 as a possible D gene (5 bases). The CDR3 extends over 14 amino acids. Germline-derived CDR1 and CDR2 are SGHTS and YDEGEE. V gave up 1 base and J gave up 3 bases, with 11 bases separating them. Here the CDR3 DNA reads TGTGCCAGCAGCTTGCAGGACACTTTCTACGAGCAGTACTTC. Amino acids: CASSLQDTFYEQYF. Variable domain in full (rest from reference TRBV5-8 and TRBJ2-7): EAGVTQSPTHLIKTRGQQATLRCSPISGHTSVYWYQQALGLGLQFLLWYDEGEERNRGNFPPRFSGRQFPNYSSELNVNALELEDSALYLCASSLQDTFYEQYFGPGTRLTVT.

This clone has only a few counts. The V gene is TRBV28, the J gene TRBJ2-3; D is ambiguous. The V end lost 2 bases, the J end lost 3 bases, and 6 bases lay between the germline ends. The CDR3 loop spans 13 amino acids. The germline V gene has CDR1 MDHEN and CDR2 SYDVKM. Here the CDR3 reads CASSLVGTDTQYF. As DNA, the CDR3 is TGTGCCAGCAGTTTAGTGGGTACAGATACGCAGTATTTT.

At least ten counts were recorded for this clone. The chain's CDR3 is CASSLGGVGNEQFF. The CDR3, as DNA: TGTGCCAGCTCGCTCGGAGGCGTCGGCAATGAGCAGTTCTTC. The J gene is TRBJ2-1, the V gene TRBV18, with D possibly TRBD2 on 5 matching bases. This CDR3 has 14 residues. CDR1 is KGHSH and CDR2 is LQKENI in the germline V gene. The V gene lost 6 bases and the J gene lost 6 bases, with 15 bases spanning the gap. The complete variable domain, with remaining parts taken from reference TRBV18 and TRBJ2-1, reads NAGVMQNPRHLVRRRGQEARLRCSPMKGHSHVYWYRQLPEEGLKFMVYLQKENIIDESGMPKERFSAEFPKEGPSILRIQQVVRGDSAAYFCASSLGGVGNEQFFGPGTRLTVL.

The CDR3 nucleotides are TGTGCCAGAGGGGACAGCCTCAGAGCGAACTATGGCTACACCTTC. Translating it yields CARGDSLRANYGYTF. The chain has TRBV2 and TRBJ1-2; 7 bases align to TRBD1. CDR1 is SNHLY, CDR2 FYNNEI, per germline. V shed 9 bases, J shed 2 bases, and the junction held 12 bases outside the gene matches. The length of the CDR3 is 15 residues.

The chain carries TRBV30 and TRBJ1-4; D not resolved. The ends were cut back, 0 bases at V and 5 bases at J, with 7 bases in the middle. Looked up from germline, CDR1 is GTSNPN and CDR2 is SVGIG (reference sequence). This CDR3 is built from 13 residues. CDR3 region: CAWSVGSNEKLFF. CDR3 nucleotide sequence: TGTGCCTGGAGTGTGGGAAGCAATGAAAAACTGTTTTTT.

This clone was seen a few times. The V gene is TRBV18, the J gene TRBJ1-1; D unresolved. Trimming cost V 3 bases and J 10 bases, with 9 bases left between them. The CDR3 has 11 residues. Germline V gene sequence: CDR1 KGHSH, CDR2 LQKENI. The CDR3 is CASSPGEPAFF. The DNA for the CDR3 is TGTGCCAGCTCACCGGGCGAACCAGCTTTCTTT.

As regards this clone: The sample carries other DNA sequences with the same CDR3. This chain uses TRBV2 with TRBJ2-1, with 8 bases fitting TRBD2. This CDR3 is built from 14 residues. Germline trimming cut 6 bases from V and 1 base from J; bases unmatched to any gene: 2. Germline V gene lookup returns CDR1 SNHLY and CDR2 FYNNEI. CDR3 amino acids: CASRSGGSYNEQFF. Written as DNA, the CDR3 is TGTGCCAGCAGGAGCGGGGGTTCCTACAATGAGCAGTTCTTC.

The rearrangement joins TRBV29-1 to TRBJ2-3; no clear D gene. From germline, CDR1 is SQVTM and CDR2 ANQGSEA. V was clipped by 1 base and J by 3 bases, with 5 bases between them. The CDR3 contains 12 residues. The CDR3 reads CSVEVGTDTQYF. The CDR3 DNA follows: TGCAGCGTTGAAGTCGGTACAGATACGCAGTATTTT.

This clone has just a few counts. The rearrangement joins TRBV29-1 to TRBJ2-5; perhaps TRBD1 as D (6 bases). With 5 bases removed from V and 5 bases from J, the gap between germline ends came to 9 bases. From germline, CDR1 is SQVTM and CDR2 ANQGSEA. The CDR3 is 11 residues long. CDR3 DNA: TGCAGCGTTCAACAGGGTGAGACCCAGTACTTC. As protein: CSVQQGETQYF.

V and J are TRBV29-1 and TRBJ1-1, with D maybe TRBD1 (6 bases). Trimming left V 1 base short and J 1 base short, with 16 bases between. Looked up from germline, CDR1 is SQVTM and CDR2 is ANQGSEA. The CDR3 runs 16 residues. In DNA, the CDR3 is TGCAGCGTTGAAGGGGCAGGGGCCGCATGGAACACTGAAGCTTTCTTT. It encodes CSVEGAGAAWNTEAFF.